The 8 T cell receptor beta chains given below trace back to one sample, sequenced in a study of blood T cell repertoires in COVID-19. Profiled with immunoSEQ multiplex PCR; TCRdb holds only in-frame clones, not every one. Of about 300,000 clones detected, 70% to 90% appear once; the ten largest clones hold 5.5% to 8.5%. The sequenced sample was peripheral blood. Source of these receptors: a woman in her twenties or thirties who had recovered from COVID-19.

The chain combines TRBV2 with TRBJ2-5; 13 positions match TRBD2. With 5 bases clipped from V and 6 bases from J, the junction kept 6 bases outside the gene matches. CDR1 and CDR2 from the germline V gene are SNHLY and FYNNEI. This CDR3 is built from 15 residues. The CDR3 loop reads CASSTSGGVAKTQYF. The DNA for the CDR3 is TGTGCCAGCAGTACTAGCGGGGGGGTAGCGAAGACCCAGTACTTC.

The chain recombines TRBV15 with TRBJ2-2; 10 nucleotides agree with TRBD2. CDR1 is LNHNV, CDR2 YYDKDF, per germline (reference sequence). The CDR3 has 20 residues. Trimming at V came to 0 bases and at J to 6 bases, leaving 16 bases not matched to a gene. This chain's CDR3 is CATSRDPILAGASEAGELFF. DNA for the CDR3: TGTGCCACCAGCAGAGACCCAATCCTAGCGGGGGCCTCCGAGGCCGGGGAGCTGTTTTTT.

The chain has TRBV3-1 (or the pseudogene TRBV3-2) and TRBJ1-2; D possibly corresponds to TRBD1 (5 bases). There are 15 residues in the CDR3. CDR1 is LGHDT and CDR2 is YNNKEL in the germline V gene (reference sequence). The V end was cut by 1 base, the J end by 5 bases, with 14 bases between. For the CDR3, the DNA is TGTGCCAGCAGCCAAGTAGCATGGGGCTTATATGGCTACACCTTC. Translation: CASSQVAWGLYGYTF.

This chain links TRBV4-1 with TRBJ2-3; 10 bases line up with TRBD2. Trimming took 2 bases from V and 5 from J; bases not matched to a gene: 1. The CDR3 is 14 residues long. CDR1 is MGHRA, CDR2 YSYEKL, per germline. Here the CDR3 reads CASSQSGGVDTQYF. The CDR3 region has the DNA TGCGCCAGCAGCCAAAGCGGGGGGGTAGATACGCAGTATTTT.

The gene calls are TRBV7-8 and TRBJ1-2, with TRBD1 matching 8 bases. This CDR3 spans 15 amino acids. Germline CDR1 reads SGHVS; CDR2 reads FQNEAQ. V was pared by 5 bases and J by 3 bases, with 8 bases of the junction left unmatched. This chain's CDR3 is CASSKLLQGDYGYTF. The CDR3 nucleotides read TGTGCCAGCAGCAAACTCCTACAGGGGGACTATGGCTACACCTTC.

This rearrangement joins TRBV6-1 to TRBJ1-6; a possible D gene is TRBD1 (5 bases). Trimming removed 1 base at V and 8 bases at J, with 24 bases between. This CDR3 contains 19 residues. Germline CDR1 reads MNHNS; CDR2 reads SASEGT. This CDR3 reads CASSEDRRRPAWGDSPLHF. The CDR3 bases are TGTGCCAGCAGTGAAGATCGAAGGCGACCGGCCTGGGGGGATTCACCCCTCCACTTT.

Only a few counts were recorded for this clone. The chain is built from TRBV5-1 and TRBJ1-1, with 8 bases lining up with TRBD1. CDR3 length: 17 amino acids. Germline values: CDR1 SGHRS, CDR2 YFSETQ. Trimming at V came to 3 bases and at J to 0 bases, leaving 10 bases not matched to a gene. CDR3 bases: TGCGCCAGCAGCTCTGACAGGGGACTAAGGATGAACACTGAAGCTTTCTTT. This sequence encodes CASSSDRGLRMNTEAFF.

The chain has TRBV28 and TRBJ2-3; D is perhaps TRBD1 (5 bases). The CDR3 is made up of 16 amino acids. Germline loops: CDR1 MDHEN, CDR2 SYDVKM. Trimming cost V 3 bases and J 2 bases, with 15 bases left between them. Here the CDR3 reads CASSLAGNGFTDTQYF. CDR3 nucleotides: TGTGCCAGCAGTTTGGCAGGGAACGGATTCACAGATACGCAGTATTTT. Drawing the rest from reference TRBV28 and TRBJ2-3, the complete variable domain is DVKVTQSSRYLVKRTGEKVFLECVQDMDHENMFWYRQDPGLGLRLIYFSYDVKMKEKGDIPEGYSVSREKKERFSLILESASTNQTSMYLCASSLAGNGFTDTQYFGPGTRLTVL.